Below, one T cell receptor beta chain is given with its context. Its antigen is not known. The CDR3 has 13 amino acids. Per germline, CDR1 ENHRY and CDR2 SYGVKD. Trimming took off 10 bases at V and 0 bases at J, with 11 bases between the two ends. It was across several immunoSEQ plates that each subset's genomic DNA was evenly split. As originally analysed: Because ImmunoSEQ provided only junction sequences with no quality scores, the filtering differed. Clones were sequenced by immunoSEQ multiplex PCR, and TCRdb holds only the in-frame ones, with some missing. That table is the source of V, J and clone size, and D and trimming were worked out from the DNA. The table records about 1 million clones, about 76% of them present only once. These data come from a study of shared clonotypes between healthy human individuals. Findings and limits, study-wide: Clonotype sharing among donors was thought likely to change with sequencing depth. Clonotypes which were not shared had lower generation probabilities than clonotypes that all four donors shared.

J is TRBJ2-3 and V is TRBV10-3, with D possibly TRBD1 on 6 matching bases. The origin of this receptor is a man younger than 30 in good health. The sample comprised memory CD4+ T cells sorted from blood. Indicated subset: CD45RA-negative fraction. The CDR3 nucleotides read TGTGCCACCCAGGGGATTAGCACAGATACGCAGTATTTT. Protein sequence: CATQGISTDTQYF.